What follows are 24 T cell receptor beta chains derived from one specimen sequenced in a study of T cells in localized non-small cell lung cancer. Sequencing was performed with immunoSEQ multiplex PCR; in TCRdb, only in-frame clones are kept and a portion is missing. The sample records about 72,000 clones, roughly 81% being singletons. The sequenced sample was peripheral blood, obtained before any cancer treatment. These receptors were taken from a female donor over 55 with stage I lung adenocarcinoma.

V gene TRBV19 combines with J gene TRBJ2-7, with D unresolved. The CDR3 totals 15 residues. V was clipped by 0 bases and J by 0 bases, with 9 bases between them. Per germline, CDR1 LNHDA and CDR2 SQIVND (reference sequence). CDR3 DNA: TGTGCCAGTAGTATAGATACCGGGTTCTCCTACGAGCAGTACTTC. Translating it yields CASSIDTGFSYEQYF.

CDR3 amino acids: CASRDREVYEQYF. Written as DNA, the CDR3 is TGTGCCAGCAGGGACAGGGAGGTCTACGAGCAGTACTTC. The gene calls are TRBV6-6 and TRBJ2-7; 8 bases are shared with TRBD1. The ends lost 6 bases at V and 3 bases at J; junction bases unmatched: 4. Germline-derived CDR1 and CDR2 are MNHNY and SVGAGI (reference sequence). The CDR3 covers 13 residues.

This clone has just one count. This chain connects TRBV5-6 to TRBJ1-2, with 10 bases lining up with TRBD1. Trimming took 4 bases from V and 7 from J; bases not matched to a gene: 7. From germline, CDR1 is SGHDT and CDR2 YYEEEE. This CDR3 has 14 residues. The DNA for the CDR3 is TGTGCCAGCAGCCCGGGACAGGGGAAGAGTGGCTACACCTTC. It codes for CASSPGQGKSGYTF.

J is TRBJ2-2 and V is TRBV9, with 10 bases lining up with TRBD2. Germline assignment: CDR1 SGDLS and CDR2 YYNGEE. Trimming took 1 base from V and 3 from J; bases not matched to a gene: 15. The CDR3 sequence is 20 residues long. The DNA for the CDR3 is TGTGCCAGCAGCGTAATAAAGCGGGGGGGCATAGGGCCCGACACCGGGGAGCTGTTTTTT. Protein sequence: CASSVIKRGGIGPDTGELFF.

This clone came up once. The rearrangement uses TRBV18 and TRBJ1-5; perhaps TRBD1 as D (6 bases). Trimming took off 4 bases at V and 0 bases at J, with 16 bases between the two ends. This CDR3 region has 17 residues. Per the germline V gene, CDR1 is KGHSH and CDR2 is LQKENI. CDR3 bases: TGTGCCAGCTCACTACGACAAGGGGGGGATAGCAATCAGCCCCAGCATTTT. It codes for CASSLRQGGDSNQPQHF.

This CDR3 reads CASSLQLKVSQETQYF. CDR3 coding DNA: TGCGCCAGCAGCTTACAGCTAAAAGTTTCCCAAGAGACCCAGTACTTC. The chain carries TRBV5-1 and TRBJ2-5; no clear D gene. V lost 2 bases to trimming and J lost 1 base, with 15 bases between them. Germline values: CDR1 SGHRS, CDR2 YFSETQ. The CDR3 sequence is 16 residues long.

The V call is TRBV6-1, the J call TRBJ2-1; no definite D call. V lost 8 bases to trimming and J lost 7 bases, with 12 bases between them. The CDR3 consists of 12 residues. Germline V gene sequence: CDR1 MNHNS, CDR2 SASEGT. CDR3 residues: CASLGEVNEQFF. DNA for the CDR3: TGTGCCAGCTTAGGTGAAGTAAATGAGCAGTTCTTC.

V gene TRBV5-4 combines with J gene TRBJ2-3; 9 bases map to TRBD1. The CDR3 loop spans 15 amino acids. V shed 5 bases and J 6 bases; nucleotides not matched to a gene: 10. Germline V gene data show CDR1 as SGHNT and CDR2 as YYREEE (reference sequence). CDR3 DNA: TGTGCCAGCAGTCCGCCGGGACAGGGTGCCGATACGCAGTATTTT. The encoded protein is CASSPPGQGADTQYF.

CDR3 DNA: TGTGCCAGCAGTTTACGACAATATGGCGAAAAACTGTTTTTT. It codes for CASSLRQYGEKLFF. V gene TRBV27 combines with J gene TRBJ1-4; D is ambiguous. Germline CDR1 and CDR2: MNHEY and SMNVEV (reference sequence). Trimming took off 2 bases at V and 8 bases at J, with 12 bases between the two ends. The CDR3 has 14 residues. Full variable domain (outside the CDR3, taken from reference TRBV27 and TRBJ1-4): EAQVTQNPRYLITVTGKKLTVTCSQNMNHEYMSWYRQDPGLGLRQIYYSMNVEVTDKGDVPEGYKVSRKEKRNFPLILESPSPNQTSLYFCASSLRQYGEKLFFGSGTQLSVL.

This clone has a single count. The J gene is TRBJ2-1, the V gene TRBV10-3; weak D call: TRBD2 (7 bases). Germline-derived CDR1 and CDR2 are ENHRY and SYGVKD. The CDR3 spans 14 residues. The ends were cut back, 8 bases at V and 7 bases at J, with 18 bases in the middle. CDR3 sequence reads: CAIGLRGGGNEQFF. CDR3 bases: TGTGCCATCGGCCTGAGGGGAGGGGGTAATGAGCAGTTCTTC.

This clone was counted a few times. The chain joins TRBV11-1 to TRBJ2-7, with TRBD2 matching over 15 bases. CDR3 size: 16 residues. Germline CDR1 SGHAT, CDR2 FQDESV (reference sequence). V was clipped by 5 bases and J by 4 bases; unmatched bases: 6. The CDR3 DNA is TGTGCCAGCAGCCGAGGGACTAGCGGGAGGTATTACGAGCAGTACTTC. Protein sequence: CASSRGTSGRYYEQYF. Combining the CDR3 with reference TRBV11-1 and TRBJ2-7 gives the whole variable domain EAEVAQSPRYKITEKSQAVAFWCDPISGHATLYWYRQILGQGPELLVQFQDESVVDDSQLPKDRFSAERLKGVDSTLKIQPAELGDSAMYLCASSRGTSGRYYEQYFGPGTRLTVT.

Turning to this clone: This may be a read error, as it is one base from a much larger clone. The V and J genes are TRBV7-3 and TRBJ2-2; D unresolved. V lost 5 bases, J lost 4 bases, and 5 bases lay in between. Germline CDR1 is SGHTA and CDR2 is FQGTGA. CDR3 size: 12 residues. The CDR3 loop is CASSPFTGELFF. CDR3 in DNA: TGTGCCAGCAGCCCCTTCACCGGGGAGCTGTTTTTT.

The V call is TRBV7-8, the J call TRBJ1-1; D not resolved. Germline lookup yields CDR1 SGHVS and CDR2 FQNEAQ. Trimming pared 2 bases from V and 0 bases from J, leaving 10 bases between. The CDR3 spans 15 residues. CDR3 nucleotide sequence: TGTGCCAGCAGCTTACAACGTGGAATGAACACTGAAGCTTTCTTT. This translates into CASSLQRGMNTEAFF.

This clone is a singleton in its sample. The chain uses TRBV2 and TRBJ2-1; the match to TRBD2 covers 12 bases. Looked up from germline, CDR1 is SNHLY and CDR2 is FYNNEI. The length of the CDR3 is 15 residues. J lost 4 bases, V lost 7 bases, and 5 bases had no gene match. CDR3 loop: CASTTSGGLYNEQFF. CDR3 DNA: TGTGCCAGCACTACTAGCGGGGGGCTATACAATGAGCAGTTCTTC.

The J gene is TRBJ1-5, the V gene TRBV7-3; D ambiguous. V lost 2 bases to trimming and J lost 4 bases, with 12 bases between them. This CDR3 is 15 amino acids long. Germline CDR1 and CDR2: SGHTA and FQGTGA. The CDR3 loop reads CASSLEGKANQPQHF. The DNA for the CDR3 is TGTGCCAGCAGCTTAGAGGGTAAGGCAAATCAGCCCCAGCATTTT.

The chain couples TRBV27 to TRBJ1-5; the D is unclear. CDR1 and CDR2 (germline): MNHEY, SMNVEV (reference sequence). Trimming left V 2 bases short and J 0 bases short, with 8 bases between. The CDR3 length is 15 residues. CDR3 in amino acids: CASSLAAYSNQPQHF. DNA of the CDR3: TGTGCCAGCAGTTTAGCCGCGTATAGCAATCAGCCCCAGCATTTT.

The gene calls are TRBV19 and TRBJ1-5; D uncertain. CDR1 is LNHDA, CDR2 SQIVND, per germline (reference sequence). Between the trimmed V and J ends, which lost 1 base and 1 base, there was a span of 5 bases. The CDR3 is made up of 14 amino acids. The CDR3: CASSIGGSNQPQHF. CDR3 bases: TGTGCCAGTAGTATAGGCGGGAGCAATCAGCCCCAGCATTTT. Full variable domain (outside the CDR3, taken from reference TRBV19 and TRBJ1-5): DGGITQSPKYLFRKEGQNVTLSCEQNLNHDAMYWYRQDPGQGLRLIYYSQIVNDFQKGDIAEGYSVSREKKESFPLTVTSAQKNPTAFYLCASSIGGSNQPQHFGDGTRLSIL.

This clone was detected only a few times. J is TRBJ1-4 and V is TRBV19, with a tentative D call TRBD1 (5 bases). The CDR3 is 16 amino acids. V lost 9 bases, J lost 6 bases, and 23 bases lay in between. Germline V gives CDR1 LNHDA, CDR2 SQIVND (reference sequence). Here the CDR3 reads CASKGRIGANYEKLFF. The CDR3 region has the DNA TGTGCCAGCAAGGGCAGGATTGGGGCTAACTATGAAAAACTGTTTTTT.

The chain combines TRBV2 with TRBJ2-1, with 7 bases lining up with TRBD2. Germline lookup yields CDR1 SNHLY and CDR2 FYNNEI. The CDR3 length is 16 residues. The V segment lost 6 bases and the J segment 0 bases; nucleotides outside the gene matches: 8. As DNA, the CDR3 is TGTGCCAGCAGGGGGAGGGCGGCGAGCTCCTACAATGAGCAGTTCTTC. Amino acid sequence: CASRGRAASSYNEQFF.

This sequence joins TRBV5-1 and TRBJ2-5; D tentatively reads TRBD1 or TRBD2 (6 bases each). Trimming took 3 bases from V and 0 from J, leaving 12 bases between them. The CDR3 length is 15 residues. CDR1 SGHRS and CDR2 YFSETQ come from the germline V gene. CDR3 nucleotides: TGCGCCAGCAGCTGGATAGGGGGGTACCAAGAGACCCAGTACTTC. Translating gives CASSWIGGYQETQYF.

For the CDR3, the DNA is TGTGCCAGCAGCTCCGGGACAGGGGGTTTCTACGAGCAGTACTTC. Its protein product is CASSSGTGGFYEQYF. The chain has TRBV6-5 and TRBJ2-7, with 11 positions matching TRBD1. After removal of 6 bases from V and 3 bases from J, the junction contained 7 bases not matched to a gene. The germline CDR1 and CDR2 sequences are MNHEY and SVGAGI. CDR3 length: 15 amino acids.

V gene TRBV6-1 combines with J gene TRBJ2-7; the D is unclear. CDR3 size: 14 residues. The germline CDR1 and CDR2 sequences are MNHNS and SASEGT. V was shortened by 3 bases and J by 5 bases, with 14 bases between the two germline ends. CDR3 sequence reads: CASSEPGHKNEQYF. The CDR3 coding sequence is TGTGCCAGCAGTGAGCCAGGCCACAAGAACGAGCAGTACTTC.

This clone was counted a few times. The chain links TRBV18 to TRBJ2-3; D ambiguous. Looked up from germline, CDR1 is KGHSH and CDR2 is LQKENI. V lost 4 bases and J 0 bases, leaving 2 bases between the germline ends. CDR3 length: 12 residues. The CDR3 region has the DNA TGTGCCAGCTCACTAAGCACAGATACGCAGTATTTT. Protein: CASSLSTDTQYF.

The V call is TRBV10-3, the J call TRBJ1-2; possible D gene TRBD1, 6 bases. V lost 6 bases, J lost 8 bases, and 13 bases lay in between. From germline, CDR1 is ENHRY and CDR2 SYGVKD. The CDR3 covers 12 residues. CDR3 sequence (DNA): TGTGCCATCAGGTCAGAGGGGGACGGCTACACCTTC. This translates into CAIRSEGDGYTF.